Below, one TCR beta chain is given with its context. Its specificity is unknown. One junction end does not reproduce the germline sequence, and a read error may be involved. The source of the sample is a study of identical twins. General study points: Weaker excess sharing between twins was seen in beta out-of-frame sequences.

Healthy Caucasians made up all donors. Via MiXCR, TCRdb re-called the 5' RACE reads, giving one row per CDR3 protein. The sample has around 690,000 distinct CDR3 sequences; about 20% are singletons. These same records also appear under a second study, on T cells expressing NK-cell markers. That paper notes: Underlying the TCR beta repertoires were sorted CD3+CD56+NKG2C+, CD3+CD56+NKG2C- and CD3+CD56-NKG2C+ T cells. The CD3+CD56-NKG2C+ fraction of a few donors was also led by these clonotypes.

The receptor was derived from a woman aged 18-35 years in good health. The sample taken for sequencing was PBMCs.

CDR3 sequence (DNA): TGCAGCGTTGATCCAGGGGGCAGGGAGACCGAGTACTTC. Translating gives CSVDPGGRETEYF. The V call is TRBV29-1, the J call TRBJ2-5; 8 nucleotides align to TRBD1. CDR3 size: 13 residues. Germline values: CDR1 SQVTM, CDR2 ANQGSEA.